The rows below give T cell receptor beta chains drawn from one sample of a study of pediatric ulcerative colitis. Profiling relied on immunoSEQ multiplex PCR, and the TCRdb table lists in-frame clones only, not all of them. Of 50,000 to 65,000 clones in the sample, 85% to 90% are singletons; the top ten hold around 3%. Sequenced material: blood. The receptors were sampled from a boy younger than 18 with severe ulcerative colitis. Both conserved end residues are part of each CDR3. Fields, in order: D gene, J gene, V gene, clone size, CDR3 DNA, CDR3 protein. D genes are given only for firm matches. Some rows have no size entry. The others give once, few or many, or a class for an expanded clone.

>-|TRBJ1-1|TRBV7-3|-
TGTGCCAGCAGTGTACAGGAGAACACTGAAGCTTTCTTT
CASSVQENTEAFF
>TRBD2|TRBJ2-3|TRBV27|few
TGTGCCAGCAGTTCAAAGACTAGCGGGAGTTGGAGCCCAGATACGCAGTATTTT
CASSSKTSGSWSPDTQYF
>-|TRBJ2-2|TRBV7-6|-
TGTGCCAGCAGCCGGGCGGGGGCCCCGAACACCGGGGAGCTGTTTTTT
CASSRAGAPNTGELFF
>TRBD2|TRBJ2-7|TRBV14|-
TGTGCCAGCAGCCAAGGGGCTAGCGGGACCCTCTCCTACGAGCAGTACTTC
CASSQGASGTLSYEQYF
>-|TRBJ2-2|TRBV5-4|-
TGTGCCAGCAGCTTGGTGACAGTCACCGGGGAGCTGTTTTTT
CASSLVTVTGELFF
>-|TRBJ2-5|TRBV5-5|-
TGTGCCAGCAGCTTGTCGGGGGACCCGGAGACCCAGTACTTC
CASSLSGDPETQYF
>-|TRBJ1-2|TRBV14|-
TGTGCCAGCAGCCGGGACCTCACAGGGTTCTATGGCTACACCTTC
CASSRDLTGFYGYTF
>-|TRBJ2-5|TRBV7-2|-
TGTGCCAGCAGCTCTCAAGAGACCCAGTACTTC
CASSSQETQYF
>TRBD2|TRBJ2-2|TRBV11-3|-
TGTGCCAGCAACCTTACTTGGCTAGCGGGAGTACCCGGGGAGCTGTTTTTT
CASNLTWLAGVPGELFF
>-|TRBJ2-3|TRBV27|-
TGTGCCAGCAGTCCTCCCGACAGGCTCCTAGTGTATTTT
CASSPPDRLLVYF
>-|TRBJ2-3|TRBV5-1|-
TGCGCCAGCAGCCTTTCCAGGACAGATACGCAGTATTTT
CASSLSRTDTQYF
>-|TRBJ1-3|TRBV2|-
TGTGCCAGCACTCGGGACCCCCCGCCGTCTGGAAACACCATATATTTT
CASTRDPPPSGNTIYF
>-|TRBJ1-2|TRBV13|-
TGTGCCAGCAGCTTATCATCCTACTATGGCTACACCTTC
CASSLSSYYGYTF
>TRBD1|TRBJ2-7|TRBV11-2|-
TGTGCCAGCAGTGGCCGACAGGGGGCTTTCTTCTACTACGAGCAGTACTTC
CASSGRQGAFFYYEQYF
>TRBD2|TRBJ2-3|TRBV4-1|-
TGCGCCAGCAGCCAAGGGCGGGAGTTGGGAGATACGCAGTATTTT
CASSQGRELGDTQYF
>-|TRBJ2-7|TRBV2|-
TGTGCCAGCACCGACCCCGGGACATTCCCCTACGAGCAGTACTTC
CASTDPGTFPYEQYF
>TRBD2|TRBJ2-1|TRBV6-1|-
TGTGCCAGCAGTGATGAACAGGGGACTAGCGGGAGTTCGACCAATGAGCAGTTCTTC
CASSDEQGTSGSSTNEQFF
>-|TRBJ2-5|TRBV11-3|-
TGTGCCAGCAGCCCCCCGCCGGGGGAGACCCAGTACTTC
CASSPPPGETQYF
>-|TRBJ1-1|TRBV27|-
TGTGCCAGCAGTTTAGCCCTAGGAACTGAAGCTTTCTTT
CASSLALGTEAFF
>TRBD2|TRBJ2-5|TRBV6-5|once
TGTGCCAGCAGTTCGACTAGCGGGGTATCAGAGACCCAGTACTTC
CASSSTSGVSETQYF
>TRBD1|TRBJ1-1|TRBV18|-
TGTGCCAGCTCTCTGGACAGGGGGGGTGAAGCTTTCTTT
CASSLDRGGEAFF
>-|TRBJ2-5|TRBV2|-
TGTGCCAGCAGTGAATCAACAGGTGGTTGGGAGACCCAGTACTTC
CASSESTGGWETQYF
>-|TRBJ2-3|TRBV7-2|-
TGTGCCAGCAGCCTGGGTTCTAGCGTGAGCACAGATACGCAGTATTTT
CASSLGSSVSTDTQYF
>TRBD2|TRBJ2-1|TRBV7-6|-
TGTGCCAGCAGCTCCTGGACTAGCAGGGATGAGCAGTTCTTC
CASSSWTSRDEQFF
>-|TRBJ2-1|TRBV29-1|-
TGCAGCGTTGAAGACAGATCATGGGCAGGTGCCGTCTTC
CSVEDRSWAGAVF
>-|TRBJ2-3|TRBV6-5|-
TGTGCCAGCAGTTACTCGAAGGGCAAAACAGATACGCAGTATTTT
CASSYSKGKTDTQYF
>-|TRBJ1-5|TRBV21-1|-
TGTGCCAGCAGATCAAGGGGGGACAGTGGGCAGCCCCAGCATTTT
CASRSRGDSGQPQHF
>TRBD1|TRBJ1-2|TRBV19|-
TGTGCCAGTAGTATACGAAGACAGGGCGGCTATGGCTACACCTTC
CASSIRRQGGYGYTF